What follows describes a single T cell receptor beta chain. In the original processing: Amplification from reference gene primers served as the basis for estimated nucleated cell counts. Produced via immunoSEQ multiplex PCR; TCRdb's table is partial and in-frame only. Clonal size and the V and J genes are those of that table, whereas D and trimming came from the DNA. In the table there are under 350,000 clones, approximately 91% of which are singletons. This sample is part of a study of blood T cell repertoires in COVID-19. For the study at large: Italy, Spain and the United States were the sources of the convalescent and acute COVID-19 samples. Sources were T cells, B-cell-depleted T cells, or PBMCs; the material itself was cDNA or gDNA.

This CDR3 comprises 15 residues. Germline trimming cut 5 bases from V and 10 bases from J; bases unmatched to any gene: 9. Germline V CDR1 and CDR2: MNHEY, SVGAGI. This receptor was identified in a man aged 50 to 60 with acute or convalescent COVID-19. The V gene is TRBV6-5, the J gene TRBJ2-1, with 12 bases lining up with TRBD2. Sequencing was performed on peripheral blood. Here the CDR3 DNA reads TGTGCCAGCAGTAAGCTAGCGGGGGGGCCGGGGGAGCAGTTCTTC. It encodes CASSKLAGGPGEQFF.